This TCR beta chain came from a study of T cells after yellow fever vaccination. Study-level background: Libraries from low-cell-number fractions were prepared with the SMART-Seq v4 Ultra Low Input RNA kit. Study-wide results and limits: The secondary response was weaker but peaked faster, day 5 versus 15. Abundant clonotypes from the bulk population could have been carried over as contaminants into FACS-sorted repertoires. Subsequent booster samples again held most clones from primary vaccination (roughly 95% CD4, about 85% CD8).

This CDR3 has 15 residues. CDR1 and CDR2 from the germline V gene are MNHEY and SVGAGI. The V segment lost 3 bases and the J segment 3 bases; nucleotides outside the gene matches: 3. Turning to this clonotype: Its antigen remains unknown.

Each CDR3 protein gets one entry after TCRdb re-called the 5' RACE reads with MiXCR. The sample shows 620,000 or so distinct CDR3 sequences, 17% of them seen only once. This TCR was recovered from a man between 18 and 29 years old who received the YFV17D yellow fever vaccine. The chain combines TRBV6-5 with TRBJ2-5; 11 bases align to TRBD2. Material: PBMCs, obtained around 5 days after the first yellow fever vaccination. CDR3 nucleotide sequence: TGTGCCAGCAGTTATCTAGCGGGGGGCGAAGAGACCCAGTACTTC. Translating it yields CASSYLAGGEETQYF.